Listed here are 6 T cell receptor beta chains from one sample, sequenced in a study of tumor-infiltrating lymphocytes in primary liver carcinoma. A primer matching the constant region was used to make TCR beta cDNA from approximately 520 ng of total RNA. Libraries of TCR beta came from three nested multiplex PCR rounds with slightly modified ARM-PCR. PCR rounds one and two used TRBV1-TRBV30 forward primers with a C-beta reverse primer for around 10 cycles each. In TCRdb, the multiplex PCR reads were re-called with MiXCR into one record per CDR3 protein. Of approximately 330,000 distinct CDR3 sequences listed, about two thirds are singletons. The authors took blood RNA from unsorted whole blood and also extracted germline DNA. Sequencing was carried out using peripheral blood. The receptors were sampled from a man aged 35-49 years with primary liver carcinoma and hepatitis B virus infection.

A note on this clonotype: One base away lies a much larger clone, so this may be a sequencing read error. As the CDR3 is not closed by the conserved phenylalanine or tryptophan, this likely results from a read error. The chain links TRBV6-1 to TRBJ2-4; D perhaps matches TRBD2 (7 bases). V lost 4 bases and J lost 4, with 17 bases in between. The CDR3 is made up of 16 amino acids. CDR1 and CDR2 (germline): MNHNS, SASEGT. The CDR3 coding sequence is TGTGCCAGCAGTGGAGGGGGGGCGAATTTTAAAAACATTCAGTACTTA. Translated: CASSGGGANFKNIQYL.

The rearrangement links TRBV5-4 to TRBJ2-3, with 13 nucleotides matching TRBD2. J lost 5 bases, V lost 4 bases, and 10 bases had no gene match. Germline V gives CDR1 SGHNT, CDR2 YYREEE (reference sequence). The CDR3 has 17 residues. The CDR3 sequence is CASSPEQLAGGGDTQYF. The CDR3 bases are TGTGCCAGCAGCCCGGAACAACTAGCGGGAGGGGGAGATACGCAGTATTTT.

Of note for this clonotype: A much larger clone sits a single nucleotide away, making a read error possible. V is TRBV12-3 or TRBV12-4 and J is TRBJ1-2; 8 nucleotides line up with TRBD1. This CDR3 comprises 12 residues. J lost 4 bases, V lost 9 bases, and 4 bases had no gene match. The CDR3 DNA sequence: TGTGCCAGGAATGACAGGGGCTATGGCTACACCTTC. It yields the protein CARNDRGYGYTF.

Of note for this clonotype: One end of the junction varies from germline; a read error may be responsible. The rearrangement links TRBV6-5 to TRBJ2-2, with D tentatively TRBD2 (5 bases). Germline CDR1 and CDR2: MNHEY and SVGAGI. The CDR3 is made up of 15 amino acids. The CDR3 sequence is CACSKTPGRGGELFF. CDR3 nucleotide sequence: TGTGCCTGCAGCAAAACGCCGGGGAGAGGCGGGGAGCTGTTTTTT.

Regarding this clonotype: Mismatch with germline at one junction end may stem from a read error. The CDR3 bases are TGTGCCAGCAGCTTAGCTTCCTCCAACACCAGGGAGCTGTTTTTT. Encoded protein: CASSLASSNTRELFF. The chain is built from TRBV11-2 and TRBJ2-2; D is unresolved. The length of the CDR3 is 15 residues. Germline CDR1 and CDR2: SGHAT and FQNNGV. Based on the CDR3 plus reference TRBV11-2 and TRBJ2-2, the full variable domain is EAGVAQSPRYKIIEKRQSVAFWCNPISGHATLYWYQQILGQGPKLLIQFQNNGVVDDSQLPKDRFSAERLKGVDSTLKIQPAKLEDSAVYLCASSLASSNTRELFFGEGSRLTVL.

A word on this clonotype: Its ends do not fully match the called genes, so a read error is possible. The chain is built from TRBV7-9 and TRBJ2-1; D tentatively reads TRBD1 or TRBD2 (6 bases each). The CDR3 consists of 14 residues. Germline values: CDR1 SEHNR, CDR2 FQNEAQ (reference sequence). The CDR3 here is CVSRPGATYNEQFF. As DNA, the CDR3 is TGTGTCAGCAGACCGGGGGCCACATACAATGAGCAGTTCTTC.